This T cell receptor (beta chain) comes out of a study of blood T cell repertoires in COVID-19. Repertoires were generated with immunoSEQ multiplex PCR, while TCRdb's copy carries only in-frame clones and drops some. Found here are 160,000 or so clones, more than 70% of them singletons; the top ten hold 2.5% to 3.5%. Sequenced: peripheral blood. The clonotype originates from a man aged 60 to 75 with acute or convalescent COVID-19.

The CDR3 loop is CASSHLGTANEKLFF. CDR3 DNA sequence: TGTGCCAGCAGCCATCTCGGGACAGCTAATGAAAAACTGTTTTTT. The rearrangement links TRBV14 to TRBJ1-4; 7 bases map to TRBD1. The CDR3 is 15 amino acids. Trimming cost V 3 bases and J 3 bases; bases outside gene matches: 4. Germline assignment: CDR1 SGHDN and CDR2 FVKESK.